Presented here are 24 T cell receptor beta chains from one specimen sequenced in a study of regulatory T cells in long-lasting Graves disease. This sample's time point: persistent/refractory GD, antithyroid drugs over 5 years with positive TRAb. Isolated PBMC RNA provided the starting material for the TCR library. Building of the TCR beta libraries involved iRepertoire HTBI primers and Arm-PCR of CDR3 regions. TCRdb used MiXCR to reprocess the multiplex PCR reads, holding one entry per CDR3 protein. The table shows around 500,000 distinct CDR3 sequences, with less than 25% occurring only once. The sample here was peripheral blood mononuclear cells (PBMCs), taken when the disease was refractory, from a patient treated with antithyroid drugs. These receptors were obtained from a female donor with Graves disease.

This clonotype was seen ten or more times. The chain joins TRBV9 to TRBJ2-5; D is ambiguous. Germline CDR1 and CDR2: SGDLS and YYNGEE. This CDR3 contains 12 residues. Trimming removed 3 bases at V and 4 bases at J, with 7 bases between. The CDR3 DNA sequence: TGTGCCAGCAGCGGTTGGGGAGAGACCCAGTACTTC. Translating it yields CASSGWGETQYF.

V usage is TRBV28 and J usage is TRBJ2-7; D not resolved. There are 12 residues in the CDR3. Trimming left V 2 bases short and J 4 bases short, with 6 bases between. Germline CDR1 and CDR2: MDHEN and SYDVKM. CDR3 sequence (DNA): TGTGCCAGCAGTTTAATGGTGTACGAGCAGTACTTC. Residues: CASSLMVYEQYF.

This clonotype showed up many times. This chain connects TRBV7-9 to TRBJ2-7, with 7 bases lining up with TRBD1. CDR3 length: 14 residues. Germline trimming cut 3 bases from V and 4 bases from J; bases unmatched to any gene: 6. Germline V gene sequence: CDR1 SEHNR, CDR2 FQNEAQ (reference sequence). The CDR3 here is CASSFDGTAYEQYF. The CDR3 coding sequence is TGTGCCAGCAGCTTCGACGGGACAGCTTACGAGCAGTACTTC.

J is TRBJ1-5 and V is TRBV28, with D possibly matching TRBD1 (6 bases). Trimming took 7 bases from V and 11 from J, leaving 24 bases between them. The CDR3 loop spans 15 amino acids. Per germline, CDR1 MDHEN and CDR2 SYDVKM. CDR3 sequence reads: CASIRGPGAQVAQHF. The CDR3 nucleotides are TGTGCCAGCATCCGCGGGCCAGGGGCTCAAGTGGCCCAGCATTTT.

This clonotype was seen ten or more times. The J gene is TRBJ2-7, the V gene TRBV7-2; tentatively, D is TRBD2 (5 bases). Germline V gene data show CDR1 as SGHTA and CDR2 as FQGNSA. This CDR3 region has 15 residues. V was trimmed by 6 bases and J by 0 bases, leaving 15 bases between them. The CDR3, as DNA: TGTGCCAGCAGTTCTCGGACGGGGAGCTCCTACGAGCAGTACTTC. The encoded protein is CASSSRTGSSYEQYF.

The sample holds many counts of this clonotype. V is TRBV6-1 and J is TRBJ2-2, with TRBD1 matching over 9 bases. This CDR3 is built from 17 residues. Germline-derived CDR1 and CDR2 are MNHNS and SASEGT. J gave up 1 base and V 5 bases, and 8 bases lay outside the gene matches. CDR3: CASSRPDRGKNTGELFF. CDR3 sequence (DNA): TGTGCCAGCAGTCGCCCTGACAGGGGGAAGAACACCGGGGAGCTGTTTTTT.

This clonotype was found many times. The gene calls are TRBV7-2 and TRBJ2-7, with TRBD2 matching over 8 bases. Trimming cost V 1 base and J 3 bases; bases outside gene matches: 5. The CDR3 extends over 15 amino acids. Germline CDR1 is SGHTA and CDR2 is FQGNSA. CDR3: CASSLVRTSNYEQYF. CDR3 in DNA: TGTGCCAGCAGCTTAGTGAGGACTAGCAACTACGAGCAGTACTTC.

This clonotype was detected many times. The chain employs TRBV28 and TRBJ2-5; 8 bases map to TRBD2. V shed 5 bases, J shed 2 bases, and the junction held 7 bases outside the gene matches. CDR1 is MDHEN, CDR2 SYDVKM, per germline. The CDR3 is 15 amino acids. The CDR3 sequence is CASSHPGGVQETQYF. The CDR3 nucleotides are TGTGCCAGCAGTCACCCGGGGGGGGTTCAAGAGACCCAGTACTTC.

The rearrangement links TRBV4-1 to TRBJ1-1; possibly TRBD1 for D (5 bases). Between the trimmed V and J ends, which lost 0 bases and 3 bases, there was a span of 11 bases. The CDR3 totals 15 residues. The germline V gene has CDR1 MGHRA and CDR2 YSYEKL. The DNA for the CDR3 is TGCGCCAGCAGCCAAGACGCAGGGTCGTACACTGAAGCTTTCTTT. Protein: CASSQDAGSYTEAFF.

Remarks on this clonotype: A read error may produce the germline difference seen at one junction end. The V and J genes are TRBV13 and TRBJ2-7, with TRBD2 matching 9 bases. This CDR3 is 15 amino acids long. Germline V gene lookup returns CDR1 PRHDT and CDR2 FYEKMQ (reference sequence). The CDR3 sequence is CASSLGGRAYYEQYF. CDR3 nucleotides: TGTGCCAGCAGCCTAGGCGGGAGGGCATACTACGAGCAGTACTTC. The whole variable domain, remainder taken from reference TRBV13 and TRBJ2-7, is AAGVIQSPRHLIKEKRETATLKCYPIPRHDTVYWYQQGPGQDPQFLISFYEKMQSDKGSIPDRFSAQQFSDYHSELNMSSLELGDSALYFCASSLGGRAYYEQYFGPGTRLTVT.

This clonotype occurred many times. The genes are TRBV2 and TRBJ2-5; unclear D gene. Trimming stripped 4 bases from V and 1 base from J, with 13 bases between. CDR3 length: 15 residues. Germline CDR1 and CDR2: SNHLY and FYNNEI. The CDR3 reads CASSVQAGRQETQYF. CDR3 sequence (DNA): TGTGCCAGCAGTGTTCAAGCCGGGCGCCAAGAGACCCAGTACTTC.

This clonotype was counted ten times or more. The CDR3 DNA reads as TGTGCCAGCAGAGCGGGACGGGCTAGCAATCAGCCCCAGCATTTT. Its translation: CASRAGRASNQPQHF. The V call is TRBV12-3 or TRBV12-4, the J call TRBJ1-5; a possible D gene is TRBD1 (5 bases). V was trimmed by 6 bases and J by 0 bases, leaving 12 bases between them. This CDR3 has 15 amino acids.

This clonotype has ten or more counts. CDR3 nucleotide sequence: TGCAGCGCTGTGACGAGCTGGGAGACCCAGTACTTC. It is translated as CSAVTSWETQYF. The gene calls are TRBV29-1 and TRBJ2-5; D ambiguous. The CDR3 loop spans 12 amino acids. Germline CDR1 and CDR2: SQVTM and ANQGSEA. The germline V and J ends were trimmed by 7 bases and 5 bases, with 14 bases remaining between them.

This clonotype came up a few times. V gene TRBV6-1 combines with J gene TRBJ1-5; D remains unclear. Germline CDR1 and CDR2: MNHNS and SASEGT. Deletions cut 7 bases from V and 7 bases from J, with 17 bases between. The CDR3 covers 14 residues. CDR3 residues: CASIRGSGPQPQHF. The CDR3 DNA reads as TGTGCCAGCATCAGAGGGAGCGGACCACAGCCCCAGCATTTT.

This clonotype came up a few times. The chain employs TRBV28 and TRBJ1-5, with TRBD1 matching over 9 bases. CDR1 is MDHEN, CDR2 SYDVKM, per germline. CDR3 length equals 15 residues. J gave up 4 bases and V 3 bases, and 4 bases lay outside the gene matches. The CDR3 DNA reads TGTGCCAGCAGTTTCCGGACAGGGGCTAATCAGCCCCAGCATTTT. Its protein is CASSFRTGANQPQHF.

In its sample, this clonotype was seen many times. J is TRBJ2-5 and V is TRBV7-3; tentatively, D is TRBD1 or TRBD2 (5 bases each). Germline V gives CDR1 SGHTA, CDR2 FQGTGA. CDR3 length: 15 residues. Trimming pared 3 bases from V and 5 bases from J, leaving 16 bases between. This CDR3 reads CASSFESGAGETQYF. The CDR3 nucleotides are TGTGCCAGCAGCTTCGAGTCCGGGGCCGGGGAGACCCAGTACTTC.

The V gene is TRBV14, the J gene TRBJ2-7; TRBD2 aligns across 7 bases. With V trimmed by 2 bases and J by 4 bases, 11 bases remained unmatched. This CDR3 has 16 amino acids. Germline CDR1 reads SGHDN; CDR2 reads FVKESK. The CDR3 bases are TGTGCCAGCAGCCAATCCTCCCCCAGCGGGATTTACGAGCAGTACTTC. It is translated as CASSQSSPSGIYEQYF.

This chain links TRBV5-1 with TRBJ1-1; D is possibly TRBD1 (6 bases). This CDR3 is built from 16 residues. The V gene's germline CDR1 is SGHRS and CDR2 YFSETQ. V dropped 4 bases and J dropped 0 bases, with 16 bases sitting between them. CDR3 loop: CASSPGQLGMNTEAFF. The DNA for the CDR3 is TGCGCCAGCAGCCCTGGACAGCTGGGGATGAACACTGAAGCTTTCTTT.

This clonotype appeared many times. This sequence joins TRBV7-2 and TRBJ2-5, with unresolved D. From germline, CDR1 is SGHTA and CDR2 FQGNSA. This CDR3 contains 14 residues. V was trimmed by 1 base and J by 0 bases, leaving 6 bases between them. CDR3 coding DNA: TGTGCCAGCAGCTTAGGACGGTACCAAGAGACCCAGTACTTC. This gives the protein CASSLGRYQETQYF.

With regard to this clonotype: A clone one base away is much larger, so this may be a read error. The gene calls are TRBV27 and TRBJ1-2, with D possibly TRBD1 on 6 matching bases. V lost 8 bases to trimming and J lost 7 bases, with 23 bases between them. The germline V gene encodes CDR1 MNHEY and CDR2 SMNVEV (reference sequence). The CDR3 is 15 amino acids. The CDR3 protein is CASGPYLGATGGYTF. The CDR3 DNA reads as TGTGCCAGCGGTCCCTATTTGGGGGCAACAGGTGGCTACACCTTC.

This clonotype was counted between two and nine times. The V gene is TRBV7-2, the J gene TRBJ1-2; 8 nucleotides match TRBD1. The germline gives CDR1 SGHTA, CDR2 FQGNSA. Trimming took 4 bases from V and 3 from J; bases not matched to a gene: 13. This CDR3 has 17 amino acids. CDR3: CASSSNRGIHQYYGYTF. The CDR3 DNA follows: TGTGCCAGCAGCTCAAACAGGGGGATTCACCAATACTATGGCTACACCTTC.

A few counts support this clonotype. The rearrangement uses TRBV30 and TRBJ2-7; the D gene is possibly TRBD1 (6 bases). Germline lookup yields CDR1 GTSNPN and CDR2 SVGIG (reference sequence). V dropped 4 bases and J dropped 1 base, with 14 bases sitting between them. The CDR3 totals 14 residues. The DNA of the CDR3 is TGTGCCTGGAAAGGACAGATCAGATCCTACGAGCAGTACTTC. Protein product: CAWKGQIRSYEQYF.

The J gene is TRBJ2-4, the V gene TRBV3-1, with TRBD2 matching 9 bases. Germline V gene lookup returns CDR1 LGHDT and CDR2 YNNKEL (reference sequence). The CDR3 totals 18 residues. J was trimmed by 1 base and V by 4 bases; bases with no gene match: 11. The CDR3 region has the DNA TGTGCCAGCAGCCCCTCCGGGGTAGCGGGGGTTGCCAAAAACATTCAGTACTTC. This encodes CASSPSGVAGVAKNIQYF.

This clonotype has more than one count but fewer than ten. The chain combines TRBV7-9 with TRBJ2-7, with TRBD2 matching over 7 bases. Germline V lookup: CDR1 SEHNR, CDR2 FQNEAQ (reference sequence). The V and J ends lost 5 bases and 4 bases, in that order; junction bases with no gene match: 14. This CDR3 spans 16 amino acids. CDR3 in DNA: TGTGCCAGCAGCCCTCGCACCGGACGGGGGGTTTACGAGCAGTACTTC. Protein sequence: CASSPRTGRGVYEQYF.